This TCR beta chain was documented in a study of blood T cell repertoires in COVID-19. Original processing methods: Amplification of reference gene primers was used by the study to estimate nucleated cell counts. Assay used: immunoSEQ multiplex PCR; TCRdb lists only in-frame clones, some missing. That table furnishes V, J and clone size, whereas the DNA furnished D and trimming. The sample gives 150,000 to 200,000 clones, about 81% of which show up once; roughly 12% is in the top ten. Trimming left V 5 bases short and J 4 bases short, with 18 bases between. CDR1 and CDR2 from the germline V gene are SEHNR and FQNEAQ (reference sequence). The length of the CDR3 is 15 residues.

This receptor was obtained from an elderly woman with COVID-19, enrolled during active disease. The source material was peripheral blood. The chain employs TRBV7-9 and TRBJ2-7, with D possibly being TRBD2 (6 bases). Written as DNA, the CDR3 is TGTGCCAGCAGCCCTCCCGGCGGGACTCGGTACGAGCAGTACTTC. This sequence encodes CASSPPGGTRYEQYF.